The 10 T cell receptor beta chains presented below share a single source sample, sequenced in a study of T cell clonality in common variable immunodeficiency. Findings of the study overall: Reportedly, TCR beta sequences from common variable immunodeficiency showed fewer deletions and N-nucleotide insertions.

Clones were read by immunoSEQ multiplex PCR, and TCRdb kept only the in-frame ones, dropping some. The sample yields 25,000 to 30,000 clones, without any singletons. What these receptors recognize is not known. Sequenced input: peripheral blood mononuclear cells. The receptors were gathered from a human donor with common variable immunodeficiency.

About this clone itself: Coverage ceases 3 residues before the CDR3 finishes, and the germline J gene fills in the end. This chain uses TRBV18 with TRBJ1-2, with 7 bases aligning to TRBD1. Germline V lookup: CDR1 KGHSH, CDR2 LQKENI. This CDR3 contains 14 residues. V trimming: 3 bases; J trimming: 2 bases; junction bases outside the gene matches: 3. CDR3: CASSPTGNNYGYTF. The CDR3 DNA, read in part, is TGTGCCAGCTCACCGACAGGGAACAACTATGGC.

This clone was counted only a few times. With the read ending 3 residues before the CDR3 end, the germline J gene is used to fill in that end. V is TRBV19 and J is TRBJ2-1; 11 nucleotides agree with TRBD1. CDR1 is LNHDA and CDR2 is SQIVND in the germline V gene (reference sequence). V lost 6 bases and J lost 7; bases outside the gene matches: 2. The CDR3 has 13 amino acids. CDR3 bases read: TGTGCCAGTAGGGGGACAGGGGGAAATGAG. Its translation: CASRGTGGNE. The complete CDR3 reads CASRGTGGNEQFF.

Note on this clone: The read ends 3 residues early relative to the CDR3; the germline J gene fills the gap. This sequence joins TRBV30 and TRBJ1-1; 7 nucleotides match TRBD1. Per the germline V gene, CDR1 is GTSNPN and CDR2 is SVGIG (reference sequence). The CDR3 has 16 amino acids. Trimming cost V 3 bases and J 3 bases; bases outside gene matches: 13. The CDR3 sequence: CAWRTPPQGLDTEAFF. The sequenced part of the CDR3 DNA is TGTGCCTGGAGGACCCCCCCACAGGGGTTGGACACTGAA.

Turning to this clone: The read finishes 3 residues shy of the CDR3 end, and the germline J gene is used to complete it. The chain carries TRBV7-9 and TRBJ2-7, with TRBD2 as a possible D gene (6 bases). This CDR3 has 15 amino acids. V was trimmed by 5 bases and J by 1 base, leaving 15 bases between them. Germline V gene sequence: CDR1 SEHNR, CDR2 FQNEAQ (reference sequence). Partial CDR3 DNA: TGTGCCAGCAGCCTCGTTGTGGGGGGATCCTACGAG. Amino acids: CASSLVVGGSYE. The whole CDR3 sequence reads CASSLVVGGSYEQYF.

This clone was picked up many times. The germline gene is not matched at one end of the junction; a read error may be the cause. CDR3 residues: CASSQSFTGVTDTQYF. CDR3 DNA, as far as it was read: TGCGCCAGCAGCCAATCGTTTACAGGTGTAACAGATACG. V is TRBV4-2 and J is TRBJ2-3, with TRBD1 as a possible D gene (5 bases). The sequenced fragment ends 3 residues before the CDR3 boundary, so the rest is inferred from the germline J gene. CDR3 size: 16 residues. The germline gives CDR1 LGHNA, CDR2 YNFKEQ.

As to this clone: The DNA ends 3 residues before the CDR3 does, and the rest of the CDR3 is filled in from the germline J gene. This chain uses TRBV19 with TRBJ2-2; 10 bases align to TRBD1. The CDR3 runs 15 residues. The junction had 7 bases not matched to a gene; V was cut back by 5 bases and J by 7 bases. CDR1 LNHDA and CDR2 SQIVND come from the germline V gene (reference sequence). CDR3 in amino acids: CASSLGQGWIGELFF. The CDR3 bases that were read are TGTGCCAGTAGTTTGGGACAGGGGTGGATCGGGGAG.

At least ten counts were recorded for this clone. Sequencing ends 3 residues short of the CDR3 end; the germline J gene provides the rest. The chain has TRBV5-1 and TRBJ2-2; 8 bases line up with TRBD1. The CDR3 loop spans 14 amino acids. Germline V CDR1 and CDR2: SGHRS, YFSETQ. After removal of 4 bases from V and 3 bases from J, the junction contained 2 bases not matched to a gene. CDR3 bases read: TGCGCCAGCAGCACGGGACAGGACACCGGGGAG. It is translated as CASSTGQDTGE. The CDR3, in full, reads CASSTGQDTGELFF.

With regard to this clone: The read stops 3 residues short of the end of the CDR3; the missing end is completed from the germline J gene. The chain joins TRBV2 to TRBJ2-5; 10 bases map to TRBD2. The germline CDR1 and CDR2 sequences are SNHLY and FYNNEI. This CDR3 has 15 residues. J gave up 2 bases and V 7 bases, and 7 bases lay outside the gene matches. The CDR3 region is CASNRPAGGQETQYF. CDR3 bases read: TGTGCCAGCAACCGGCCAGCGGGGGGGCAAGAGACC.

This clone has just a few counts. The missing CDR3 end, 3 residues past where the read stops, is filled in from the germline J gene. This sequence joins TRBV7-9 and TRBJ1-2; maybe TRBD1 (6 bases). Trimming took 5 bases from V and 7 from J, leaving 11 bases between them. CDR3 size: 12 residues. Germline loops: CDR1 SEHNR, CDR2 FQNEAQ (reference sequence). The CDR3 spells CASSLEGVGYTF. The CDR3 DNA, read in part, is TGTGCCAGCAGCCTAGAGGGGGTTGGC.

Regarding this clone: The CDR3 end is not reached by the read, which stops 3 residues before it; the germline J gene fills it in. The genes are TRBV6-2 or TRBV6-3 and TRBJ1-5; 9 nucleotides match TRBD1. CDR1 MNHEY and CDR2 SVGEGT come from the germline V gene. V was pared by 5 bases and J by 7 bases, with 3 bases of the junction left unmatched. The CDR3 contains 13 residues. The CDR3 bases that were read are TGTGCCAGCAGTGGGACAGGGCTGCAGCCC. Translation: CASSGTGLQP. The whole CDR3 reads CASSGTGLQPQHF.